This T cell receptor beta chain was found in a study of T cell responses to AZD1222 COVID-19 vaccine. TCRdb keeps only in-frame clones here, not all; method: immunoSEQ multiplex PCR. The sample shows approximately 190,000 clones, around 94% of them seen only once. This clone appeared a few times. The antigen is not known. General study results and limits: Baseline seropositives among AZD1222 recipients totaled only six or seven.

The CDR3 is 13 residues long. V was trimmed by 4 bases and J by 2 bases, leaving 9 bases between them. Germline values: CDR1 SEHNR, CDR2 FQNEAQ (reference sequence). The sequence derives from an adult who received the MenACWY meningococcal vaccine as a control. This specimen was peripheral blood, taken 28 days after the second dose of the MenACWY control vaccine. The V and J genes are TRBV7-9 and TRBJ2-7; D not certain. The CDR3: CASSWSSAYEQYF. CDR3 nucleotides: TGTGCCAGCAGCTGGTCCTCGGCCTACGAGCAGTACTTC.